The sample holds many counts of the clone carrying this TCR beta chain. As yet, its antigen is unknown. This sample stems from a study of breast tumors, draining lymph nodes, adjacent tissues. Regarding the study as a whole: Tumor repertoires ranked between lymph nodes and nontumor tissue in diversity, with V and J gene preferences.

MiXCR, applied by TCRdb to the multiplex PCR reads, yields one record per CDR3 protein. The data contain around 66,000 distinct CDR3 sequences, approximately 47% of them singletons. This CDR3 region has 16 residues. Trimming cost V 1 base and J 1 base; bases outside gene matches: 7. The germline CDR1 and CDR2 sequences are DFQATT and SNEGSKA (reference sequence). Sequences were obtained from breast tumor tissue. The receptor was derived from a female donor with breast cancer. Some clones in this sample may be carry-over from other donors' samples. The chain couples TRBV20-1 to TRBJ2-3; 8 nucleotides match TRBD2. In DNA form, the CDR3 reads TGCAGTGCTAGAGGTGCAGCGGGGGAGGGCACAGATACGCAGTATTTT. Amino acids: CSARGAAGEGTDTQYF.